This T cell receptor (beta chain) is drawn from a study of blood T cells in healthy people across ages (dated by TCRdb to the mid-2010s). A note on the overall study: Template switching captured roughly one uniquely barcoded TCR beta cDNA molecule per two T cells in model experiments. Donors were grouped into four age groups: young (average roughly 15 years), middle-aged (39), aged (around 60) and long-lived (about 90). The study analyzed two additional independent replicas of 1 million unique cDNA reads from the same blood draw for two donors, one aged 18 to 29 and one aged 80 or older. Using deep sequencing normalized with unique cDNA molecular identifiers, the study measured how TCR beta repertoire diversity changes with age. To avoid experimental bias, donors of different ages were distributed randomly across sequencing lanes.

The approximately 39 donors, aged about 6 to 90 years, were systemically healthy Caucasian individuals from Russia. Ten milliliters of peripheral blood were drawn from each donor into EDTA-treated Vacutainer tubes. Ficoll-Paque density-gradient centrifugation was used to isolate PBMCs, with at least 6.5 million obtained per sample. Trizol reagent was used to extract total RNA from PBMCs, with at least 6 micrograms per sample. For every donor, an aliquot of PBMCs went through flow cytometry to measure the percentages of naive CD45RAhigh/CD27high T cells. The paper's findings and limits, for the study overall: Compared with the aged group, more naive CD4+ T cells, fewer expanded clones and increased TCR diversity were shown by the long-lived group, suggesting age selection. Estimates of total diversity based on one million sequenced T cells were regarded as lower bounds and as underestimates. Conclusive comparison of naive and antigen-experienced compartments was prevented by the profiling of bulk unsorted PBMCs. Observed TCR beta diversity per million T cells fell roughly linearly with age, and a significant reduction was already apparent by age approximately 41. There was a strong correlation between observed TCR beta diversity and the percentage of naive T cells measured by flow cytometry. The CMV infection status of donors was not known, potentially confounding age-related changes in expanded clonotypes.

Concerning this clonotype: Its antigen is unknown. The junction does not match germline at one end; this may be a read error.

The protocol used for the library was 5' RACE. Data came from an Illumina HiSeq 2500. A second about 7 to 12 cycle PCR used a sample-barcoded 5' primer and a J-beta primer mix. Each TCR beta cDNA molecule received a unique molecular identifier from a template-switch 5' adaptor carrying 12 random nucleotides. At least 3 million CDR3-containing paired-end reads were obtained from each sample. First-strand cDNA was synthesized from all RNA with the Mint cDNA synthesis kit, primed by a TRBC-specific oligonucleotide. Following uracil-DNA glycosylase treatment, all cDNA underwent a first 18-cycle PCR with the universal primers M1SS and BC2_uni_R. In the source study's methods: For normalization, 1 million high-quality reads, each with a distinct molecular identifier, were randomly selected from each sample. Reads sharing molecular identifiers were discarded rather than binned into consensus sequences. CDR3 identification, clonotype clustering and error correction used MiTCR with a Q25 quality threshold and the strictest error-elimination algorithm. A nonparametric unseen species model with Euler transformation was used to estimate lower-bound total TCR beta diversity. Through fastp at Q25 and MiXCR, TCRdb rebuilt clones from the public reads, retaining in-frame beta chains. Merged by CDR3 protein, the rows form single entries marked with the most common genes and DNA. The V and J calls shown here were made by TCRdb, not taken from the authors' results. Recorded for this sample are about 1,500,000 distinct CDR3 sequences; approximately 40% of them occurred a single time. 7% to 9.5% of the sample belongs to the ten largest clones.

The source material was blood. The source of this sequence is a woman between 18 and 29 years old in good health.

The DNA sequence is given as TGCGCCAGCATCTTGTACGGTTACAATGAGCAGTTCTTC. Its translation is CASILYGYNEQFF. The rearrangement combines TRBV5-1 with TRBJ2-1; there is no confident call for the D gene. CDR1 and CDR2, per the germline V gene, are SGHRS and YFSETQ. The CDR3 spans 13 residues, from the cysteine through the phenylalanine. Of the read, only the CDR3 DNA is kept; its 39 bases are in frame from base 1.